Sequencing of this TCR beta chain was carried out in a study of blood T cell repertoires in COVID-19. Across the study: Samples came from the United States, Italy and Spain, spanning acute and convalescent COVID-19. PBMCs, B-cell-depleted T cells, or T cells provided the cDNA or gDNA that made up the material.

The CDR3 runs 14 residues. Per germline, CDR1 MNHEY and CDR2 SMNVEV (reference sequence). V was shortened by 0 bases and J by 7 bases, with 11 bases between the two germline ends. The assay was immunoSEQ multiplex PCR, and TCRdb's table has in-frame clones only and misses some. The sample consists of over 110,000 clones, under 80% of them appearing once. The sequencing sample was made of peripheral blood. V is TRBV27 and J is TRBJ2-3; D gene uncertain. The TCR sequence derives from a man at least 80 years old with acute or convalescent COVID-19. The CDR3: CASSLSRPSYTQYF. CDR3 coding DNA: TGTGCCAGCAGTTTATCGAGGCCGTCTTATACGCAGTATTTT.